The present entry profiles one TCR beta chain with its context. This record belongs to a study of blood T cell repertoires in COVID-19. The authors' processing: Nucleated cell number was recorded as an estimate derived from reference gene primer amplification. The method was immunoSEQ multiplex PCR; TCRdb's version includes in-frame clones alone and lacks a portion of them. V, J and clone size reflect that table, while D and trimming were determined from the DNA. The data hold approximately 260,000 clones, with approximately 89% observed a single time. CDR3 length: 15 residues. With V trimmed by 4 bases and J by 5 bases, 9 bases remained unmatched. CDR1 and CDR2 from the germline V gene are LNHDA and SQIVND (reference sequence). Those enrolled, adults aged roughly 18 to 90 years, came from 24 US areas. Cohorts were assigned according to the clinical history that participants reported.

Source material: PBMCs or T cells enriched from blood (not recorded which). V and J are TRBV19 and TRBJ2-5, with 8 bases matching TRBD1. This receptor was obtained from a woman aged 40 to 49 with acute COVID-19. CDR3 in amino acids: CASSTTTGGRETQYF. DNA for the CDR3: TGTGCCAGTAGTACCACAACAGGGGGAAGGGAGACCCAGTACTTC.